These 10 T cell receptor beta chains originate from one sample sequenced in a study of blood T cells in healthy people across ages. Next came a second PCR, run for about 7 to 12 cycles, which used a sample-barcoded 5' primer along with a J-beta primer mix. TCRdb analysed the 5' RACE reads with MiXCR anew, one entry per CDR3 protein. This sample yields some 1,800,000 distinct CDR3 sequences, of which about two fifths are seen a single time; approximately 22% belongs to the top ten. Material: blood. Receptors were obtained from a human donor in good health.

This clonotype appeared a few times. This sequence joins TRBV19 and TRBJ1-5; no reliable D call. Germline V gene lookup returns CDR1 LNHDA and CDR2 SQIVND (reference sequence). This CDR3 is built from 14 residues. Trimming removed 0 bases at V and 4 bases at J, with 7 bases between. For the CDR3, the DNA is TGTGCCAGTAGTATAGACCGCCAAAATCAGCCCCAGCATTTT. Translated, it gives CASSIDRQNQPQHF.

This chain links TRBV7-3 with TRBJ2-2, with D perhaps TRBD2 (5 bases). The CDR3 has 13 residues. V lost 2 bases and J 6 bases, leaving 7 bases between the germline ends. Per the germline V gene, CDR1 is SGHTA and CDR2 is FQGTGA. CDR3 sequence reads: CASSLHGAGELFF. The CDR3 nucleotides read TGTGCCAGCAGCTTACACGGGGCCGGGGAGCTGTTTTTT. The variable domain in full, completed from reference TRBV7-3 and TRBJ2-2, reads GAGVSQTPSNKVTEKGKYVELRCDPISGHTALYWYRQSLGQGPEFLIYFQGTGAADDSGLPNDRFFAVRPEGSVSTLKIQRTERGDSAVYLCASSLHGAGELFFGEGSRLTVL.

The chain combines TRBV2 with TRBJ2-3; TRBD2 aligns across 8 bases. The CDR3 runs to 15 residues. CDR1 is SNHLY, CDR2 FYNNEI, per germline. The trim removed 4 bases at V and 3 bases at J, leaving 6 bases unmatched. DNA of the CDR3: TGTGCCAGCAGTGTCTCCGGGGGGGCTACAGATACGCAGTATTTT. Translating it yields CASSVSGGATDTQYF.

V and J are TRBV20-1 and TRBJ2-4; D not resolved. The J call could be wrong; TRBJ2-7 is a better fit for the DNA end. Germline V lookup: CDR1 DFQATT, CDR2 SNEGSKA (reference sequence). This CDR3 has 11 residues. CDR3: CSASRPYEQYF. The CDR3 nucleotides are TGCAGTGCTTCCAGACCCTACGAGCAGTACTTC.

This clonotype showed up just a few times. The DNA for the CDR3 is TGTGCCAGCAGTCCTCAAAGAAGGGGCTCCTATGGCTACACCTTC. It is translated as CASSPQRRGSYGYTF. This chain joins TRBV6-5 and TRBJ1-2, with D possibly being TRBD1 (5 bases). The germline V gene has CDR1 MNHEY and CDR2 SVGAGI. This CDR3 region has 15 residues. V lost 5 bases, J lost 4 bases, and 17 bases lay in between.

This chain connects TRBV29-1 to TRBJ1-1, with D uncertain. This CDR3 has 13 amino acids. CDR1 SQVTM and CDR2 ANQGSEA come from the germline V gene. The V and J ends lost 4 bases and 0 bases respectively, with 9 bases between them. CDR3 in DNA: TGCAGCGTTGCTCGGGAAATGAACACTGAAGCTTTCTTT. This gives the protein CSVAREMNTEAFF.

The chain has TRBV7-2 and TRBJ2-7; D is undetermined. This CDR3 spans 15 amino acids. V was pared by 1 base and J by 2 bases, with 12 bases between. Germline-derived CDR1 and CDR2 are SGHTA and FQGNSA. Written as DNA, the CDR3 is TGTGCCAGCAGCTTAGGATTTGCACAACCCTACGAGCAGTACTTC. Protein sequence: CASSLGFAQPYEQYF.

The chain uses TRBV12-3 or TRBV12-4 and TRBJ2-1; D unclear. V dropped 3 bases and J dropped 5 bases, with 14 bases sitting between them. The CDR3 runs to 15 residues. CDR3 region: CASSFSYRLNNEQFF. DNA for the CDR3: TGTGCCAGCAGTTTCAGTTACCGACTGAACAATGAGCAGTTCTTC.

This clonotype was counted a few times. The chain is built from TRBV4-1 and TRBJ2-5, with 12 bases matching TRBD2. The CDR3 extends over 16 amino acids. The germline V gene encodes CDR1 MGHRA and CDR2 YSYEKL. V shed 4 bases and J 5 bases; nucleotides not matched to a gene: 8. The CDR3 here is CASSLYLTSGGETQYF. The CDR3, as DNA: TGCGCCAGCAGCCTATACCTAACTAGCGGGGGGGAGACCCAGTACTTC.

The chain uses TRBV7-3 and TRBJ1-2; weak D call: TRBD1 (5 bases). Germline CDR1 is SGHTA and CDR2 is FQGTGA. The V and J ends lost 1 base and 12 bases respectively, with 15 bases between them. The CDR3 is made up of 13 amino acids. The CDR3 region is CASSLNQGEGHTF. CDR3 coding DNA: TGTGCCAGCAGCTTAAATCAGGGAGAAGGCCACACCTTC.